Below, one T cell receptor beta chain is given with its context. Original analysis: Reference gene primers were amplified, and this amplification served to estimate nucleated cell counts. Clones were sequenced by immunoSEQ multiplex PCR, and TCRdb holds only the in-frame ones, with some missing. The V and J calls and clone size come from that table; D and trimming were worked out from the DNA. This table holds approximately 210,000 clones, 83% found once. The sample comes from a study of blood T cell repertoires in COVID-19. For the study at large: The United States, Italy and Spain supplied acute and convalescent COVID-19 samples.

The junction had 4 bases not matched to a gene; V was cut back by 4 bases and J by 3 bases. Germline V gene sequence: CDR1 MNHEY, CDR2 SMNVEV (reference sequence). This CDR3 is built from 14 residues. V and J are TRBV27 and TRBJ1-1; TRBD1 matches 8 bases. The clonotype originates from a man in his fifties or sixties with active or convalescent COVID-19. The sample taken for sequencing was peripheral blood. CDR3 amino acids: CASSSQGVYTEAFF. For the CDR3, the DNA is TGTGCCAGCAGTTCACAGGGGGTGTACACTGAAGCTTTCTTT.